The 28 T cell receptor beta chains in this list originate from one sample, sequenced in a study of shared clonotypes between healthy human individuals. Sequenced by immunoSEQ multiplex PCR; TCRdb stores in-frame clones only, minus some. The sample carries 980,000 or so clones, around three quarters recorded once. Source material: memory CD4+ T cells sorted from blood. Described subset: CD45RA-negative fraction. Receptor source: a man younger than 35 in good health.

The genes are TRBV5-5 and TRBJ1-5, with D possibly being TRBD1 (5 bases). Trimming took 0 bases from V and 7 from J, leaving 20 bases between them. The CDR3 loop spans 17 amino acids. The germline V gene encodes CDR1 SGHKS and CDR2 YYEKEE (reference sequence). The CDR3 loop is CASSLAAGLNGGQPQHF. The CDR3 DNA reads TGTGCCAGCAGCTTGGCCGCGGGACTAAACGGCGGGCAGCCCCAGCATTTT.

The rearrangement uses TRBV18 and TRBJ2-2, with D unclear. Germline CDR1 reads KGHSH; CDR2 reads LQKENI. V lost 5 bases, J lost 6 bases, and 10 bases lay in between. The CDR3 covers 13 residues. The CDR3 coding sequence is TGTGCCAGCTCAGAGAGGTTCGCCGGGGAGCTGTTTTTT. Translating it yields CASSERFAGELFF.

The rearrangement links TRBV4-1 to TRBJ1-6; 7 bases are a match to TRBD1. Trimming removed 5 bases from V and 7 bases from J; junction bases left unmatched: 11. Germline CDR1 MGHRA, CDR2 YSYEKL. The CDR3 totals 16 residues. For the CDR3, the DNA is TGCGCCAGCAGCGTCAAGGACAGGTCGAGCAATTCACCCCTCCACTTT. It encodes CASSVKDRSSNSPLHF.

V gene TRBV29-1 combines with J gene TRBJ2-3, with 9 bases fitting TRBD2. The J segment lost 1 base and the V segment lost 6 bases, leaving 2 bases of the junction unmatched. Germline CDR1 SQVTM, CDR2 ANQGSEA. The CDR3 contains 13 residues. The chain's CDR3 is CSVGLAGTDTQYF. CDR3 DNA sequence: TGCAGCGTGGGACTAGCTGGCACAGATACGCAGTATTTT.

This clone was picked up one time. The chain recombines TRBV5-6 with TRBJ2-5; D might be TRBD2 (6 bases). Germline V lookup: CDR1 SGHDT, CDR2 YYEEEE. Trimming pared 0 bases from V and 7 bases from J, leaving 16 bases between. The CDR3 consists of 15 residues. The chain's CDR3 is CASSLEAGTGGTQYF. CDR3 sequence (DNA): TGTGCCAGCAGCTTGGAGGCGGGAACCGGTGGGACCCAGTACTTC.

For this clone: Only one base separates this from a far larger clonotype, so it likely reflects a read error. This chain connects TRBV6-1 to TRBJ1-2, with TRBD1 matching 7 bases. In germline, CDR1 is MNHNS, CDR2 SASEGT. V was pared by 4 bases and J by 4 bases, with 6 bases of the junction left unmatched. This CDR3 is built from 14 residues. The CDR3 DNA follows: TGTGCCAGCAGTGCACCGGGACAGCTCTATGGCTACACCTTC. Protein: CASSAPGQLYGYTF.

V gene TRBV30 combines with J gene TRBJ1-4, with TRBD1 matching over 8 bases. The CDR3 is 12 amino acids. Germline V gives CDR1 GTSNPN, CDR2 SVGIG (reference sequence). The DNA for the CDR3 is TGTGCGGCGGACAGGGACCCTGAAAAACTGTTTTTT. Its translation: CAADRDPEKLFF. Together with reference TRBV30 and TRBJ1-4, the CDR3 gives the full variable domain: SQTIHQWPATLVQPVGSPLSLECTVEGTSNPNLYWYRQAAGRGLQLLFYSVGIGQISSEVPQNLSASRPQDRQFILSSKKLLLSDSGFYLCAADRDPEKLFFGSGTQLSVL.

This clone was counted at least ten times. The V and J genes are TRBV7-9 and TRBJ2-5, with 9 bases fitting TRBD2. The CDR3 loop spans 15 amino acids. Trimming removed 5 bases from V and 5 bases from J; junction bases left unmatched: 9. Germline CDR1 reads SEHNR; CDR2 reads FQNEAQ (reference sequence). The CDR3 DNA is TGTGCCAGCAGCATTCGACTAGCGGTAAAGGAGACCCAGTACTTC. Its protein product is CASSIRLAVKETQYF.

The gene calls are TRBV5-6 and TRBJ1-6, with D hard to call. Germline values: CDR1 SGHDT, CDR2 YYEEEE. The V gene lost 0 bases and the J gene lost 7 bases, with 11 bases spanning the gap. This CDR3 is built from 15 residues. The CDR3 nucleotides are TGTGCCAGCAGCTTGGGGGTGACGGTGAATTCACCCCTCCACTTT. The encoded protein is CASSLGVTVNSPLHF.

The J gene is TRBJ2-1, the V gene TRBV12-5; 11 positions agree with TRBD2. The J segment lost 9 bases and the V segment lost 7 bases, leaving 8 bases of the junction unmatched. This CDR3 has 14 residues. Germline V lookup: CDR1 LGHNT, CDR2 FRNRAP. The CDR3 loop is CASALAGGPGEQFF. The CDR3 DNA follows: TGTGCTAGTGCCTTAGCGGGAGGGCCTGGTGAGCAGTTCTTC.

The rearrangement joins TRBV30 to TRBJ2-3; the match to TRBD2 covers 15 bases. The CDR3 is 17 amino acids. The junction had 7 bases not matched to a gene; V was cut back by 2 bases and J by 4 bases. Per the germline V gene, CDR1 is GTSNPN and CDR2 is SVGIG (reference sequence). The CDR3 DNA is TGTGCCTGGAGTCCTGGACTAGCGGGGGGGCAGTCAGATACGCAGTATTTT. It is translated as CAWSPGLAGGQSDTQYF.

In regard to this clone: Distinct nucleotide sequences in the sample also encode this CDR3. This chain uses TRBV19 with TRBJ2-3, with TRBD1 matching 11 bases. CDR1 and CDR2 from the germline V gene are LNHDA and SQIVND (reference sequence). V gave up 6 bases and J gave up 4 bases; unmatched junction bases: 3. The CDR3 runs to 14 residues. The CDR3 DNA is TGTGCCAGTAGACCGGGACAGGGGGCAGATACGCAGTATTTT. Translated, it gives CASRPGQGADTQYF.

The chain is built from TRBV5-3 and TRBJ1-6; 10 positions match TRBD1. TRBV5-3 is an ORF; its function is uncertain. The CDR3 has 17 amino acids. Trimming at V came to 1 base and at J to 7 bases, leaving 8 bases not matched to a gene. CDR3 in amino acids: CARSLCARQGANSPLHF. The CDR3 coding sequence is TGTGCCAGAAGCTTGTGTGCGCGACAGGGGGCCAATTCACCCCTCCACTTT.

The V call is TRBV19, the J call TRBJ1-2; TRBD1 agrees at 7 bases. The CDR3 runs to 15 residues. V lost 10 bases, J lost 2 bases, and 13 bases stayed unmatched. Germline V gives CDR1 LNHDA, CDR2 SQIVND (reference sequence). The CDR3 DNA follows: TGTGCCACTACACCCCGACAGGGAATAAACTATGGCTACACCTTC. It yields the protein CATTPRQGINYGYTF.

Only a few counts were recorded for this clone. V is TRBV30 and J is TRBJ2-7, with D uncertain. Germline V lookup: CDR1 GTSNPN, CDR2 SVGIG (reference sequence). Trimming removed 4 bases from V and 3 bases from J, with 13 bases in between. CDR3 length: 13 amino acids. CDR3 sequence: CAWTSFIGYEQYF. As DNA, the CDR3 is TGTGCCTGGACAAGCTTTATCGGCTACGAGCAGTACTTC.

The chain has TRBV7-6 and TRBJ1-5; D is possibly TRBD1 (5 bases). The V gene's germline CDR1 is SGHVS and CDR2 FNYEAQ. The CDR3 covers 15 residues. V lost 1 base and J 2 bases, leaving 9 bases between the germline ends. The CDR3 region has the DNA TGTGCCAGCAGCTTAGGTCGAGGGGGCAATCAGCCCCAGCATTTT. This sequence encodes CASSLGRGGNQPQHF.

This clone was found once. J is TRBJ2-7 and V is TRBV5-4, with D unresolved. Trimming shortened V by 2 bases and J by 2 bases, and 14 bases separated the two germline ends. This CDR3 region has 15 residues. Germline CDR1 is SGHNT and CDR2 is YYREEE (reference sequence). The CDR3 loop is CASSFPGQTTYEQYF. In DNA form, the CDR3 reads TGTGCCAGCAGCTTCCCCGGGCAGACAACCTACGAGCAGTACTTC.

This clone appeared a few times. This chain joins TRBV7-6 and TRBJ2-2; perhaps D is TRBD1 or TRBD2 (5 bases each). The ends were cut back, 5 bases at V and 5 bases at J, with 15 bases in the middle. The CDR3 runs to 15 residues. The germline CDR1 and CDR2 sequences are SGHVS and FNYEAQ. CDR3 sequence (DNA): TGTGCCAGCAGCACCTCGGGGCCGGTAACCGGGGAGCTGTTTTTT. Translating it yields CASSTSGPVTGELFF. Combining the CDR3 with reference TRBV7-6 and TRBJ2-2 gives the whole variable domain GAGVSQSPRYKVTKRGQDVALRCDPISGHVSLYWYRQALGQGPEFLTYFNYEAQQDKSGLPNDRFSAERPEGSISTLTIQRTEQRDSAMYRCASSTSGPVTGELFFGEGSRLTVL.

The CDR3 DNA follows: TGTGCCAGCAGCTGGGGGACTAGCGGGAGTTCTAAGACCCAGTACTTC. This gives the protein CASSWGTSGSSKTQYF. The chain links TRBV11-2 to TRBJ2-5; TRBD2 aligns across 14 bases. The V gene end was trimmed by 4 bases and the J gene end by 6 bases; junction bases not matched to a gene: 7. CDR1 is SGHAT and CDR2 is FQNNGV in the germline V gene. The CDR3 runs to 16 residues.

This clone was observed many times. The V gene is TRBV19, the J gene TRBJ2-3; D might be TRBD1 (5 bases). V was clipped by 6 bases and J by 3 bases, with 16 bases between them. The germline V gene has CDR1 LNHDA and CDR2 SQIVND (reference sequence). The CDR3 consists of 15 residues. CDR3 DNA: TGTGCCAGTAGCCTGCGCCAGGCAGGGACAGATACGCAGTATTTT. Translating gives CASSLRQAGTDTQYF.

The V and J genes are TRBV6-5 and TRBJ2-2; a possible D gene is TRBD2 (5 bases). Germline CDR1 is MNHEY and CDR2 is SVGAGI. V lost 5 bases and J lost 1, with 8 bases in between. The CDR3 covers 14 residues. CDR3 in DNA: TGTGCCAGCAGTATAACTAGGAACACCGGGGAGCTGTTTTTT. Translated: CASSITRNTGELFF.

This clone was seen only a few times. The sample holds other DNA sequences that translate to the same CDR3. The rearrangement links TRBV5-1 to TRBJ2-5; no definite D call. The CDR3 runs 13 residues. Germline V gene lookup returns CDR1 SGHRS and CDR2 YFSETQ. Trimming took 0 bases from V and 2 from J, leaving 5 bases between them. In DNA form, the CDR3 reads TGCGCCAGCAGCTTGGGGCTTCAAGAGACCCAGTACTTC. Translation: CASSLGLQETQYF.

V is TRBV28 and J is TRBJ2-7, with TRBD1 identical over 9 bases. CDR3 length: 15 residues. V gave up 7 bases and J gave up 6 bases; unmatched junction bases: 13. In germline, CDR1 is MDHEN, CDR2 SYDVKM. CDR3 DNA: TGTGCCAGCAACCCCCCCGGGACAGGGTCTGGCGAGCAGTACTTC. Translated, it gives CASNPPGTGSGEQYF.

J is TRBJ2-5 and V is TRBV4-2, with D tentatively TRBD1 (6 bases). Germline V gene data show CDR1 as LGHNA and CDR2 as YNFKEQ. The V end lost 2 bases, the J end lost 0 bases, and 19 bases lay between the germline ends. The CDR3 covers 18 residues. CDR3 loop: CASSQTVQGRRDQETQYF. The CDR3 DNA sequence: TGTGCCAGCAGCCAAACCGTTCAGGGGCGCCGAGACCAAGAGACCCAGTACTTC.

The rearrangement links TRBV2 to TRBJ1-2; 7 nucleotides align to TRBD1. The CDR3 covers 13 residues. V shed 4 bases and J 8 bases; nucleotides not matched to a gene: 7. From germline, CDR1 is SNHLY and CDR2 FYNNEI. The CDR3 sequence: CASSVEGARGYTF. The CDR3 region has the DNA TGTGCCAGCAGTGTTGAGGGGGCTCGGGGCTACACCTTC.

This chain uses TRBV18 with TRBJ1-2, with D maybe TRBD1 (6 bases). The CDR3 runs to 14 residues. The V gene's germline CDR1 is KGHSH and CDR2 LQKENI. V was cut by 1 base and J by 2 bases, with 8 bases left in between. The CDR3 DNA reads TGTGCCAGCTCACCACTCAGGGGAAACTATGGCTACACCTTC. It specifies CASSPLRGNYGYTF.

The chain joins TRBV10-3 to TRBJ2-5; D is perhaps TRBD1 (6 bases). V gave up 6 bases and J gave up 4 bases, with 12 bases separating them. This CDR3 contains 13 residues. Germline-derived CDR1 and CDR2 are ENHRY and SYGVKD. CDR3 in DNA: TGTGCCATCAGCAAGAACAGGGCAGAGACCCAGTACTTC. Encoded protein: CAISKNRAETQYF.

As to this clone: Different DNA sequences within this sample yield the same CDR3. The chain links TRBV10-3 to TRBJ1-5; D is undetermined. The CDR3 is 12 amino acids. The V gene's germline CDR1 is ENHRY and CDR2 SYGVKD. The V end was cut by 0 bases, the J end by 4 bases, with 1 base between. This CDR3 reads CAISESNQPQHF. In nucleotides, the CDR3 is TGTGCCATCAGTGAGTCTAATCAGCCCCAGCATTTT.